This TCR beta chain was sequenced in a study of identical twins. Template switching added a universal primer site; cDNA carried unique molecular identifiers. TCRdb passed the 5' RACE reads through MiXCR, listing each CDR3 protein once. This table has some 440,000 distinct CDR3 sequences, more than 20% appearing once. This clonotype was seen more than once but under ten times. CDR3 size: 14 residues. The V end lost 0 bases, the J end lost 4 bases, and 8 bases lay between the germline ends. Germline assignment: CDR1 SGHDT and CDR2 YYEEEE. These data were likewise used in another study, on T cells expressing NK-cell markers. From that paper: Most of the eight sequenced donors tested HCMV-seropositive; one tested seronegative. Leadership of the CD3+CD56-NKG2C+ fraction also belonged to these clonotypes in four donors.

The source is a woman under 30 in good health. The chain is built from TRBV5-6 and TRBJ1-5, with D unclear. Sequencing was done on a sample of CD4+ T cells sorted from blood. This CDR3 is CASSLVGKNQPQHF. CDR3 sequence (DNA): TGTGCCAGCAGCTTGGTCGGGAAAAATCAGCCCCAGCATTTT.